These 18 T cell receptor beta chains originate from one sample sequenced in a study of regulatory T cells in long-lasting Graves disease (dated by TCRdb to the early 2020s). Library preparation was by multiplex PCR. Sequencer: Illumina HiSeq 4000. To build TCR beta libraries, CDR3 regions were amplified by Arm-PCR using iRepertoire HTBI primers. TCRdb applied fastp at Q25 and MiXCR to the public reads, then kept only in-frame beta chains. A single entry per CDR3 protein holds the most common genes and DNA from its merged rows. This sample has about 290,000 distinct CDR3 sequences in its table, and 20% to 25% of those were observed once. The ten largest clonotypes hold just over 55% of the sample. According to the study, the label for this sample's time point signals: persistent/refractory GD, antithyroid drugs over 5 years with positive TRAb. For both TCR sequencing and RNA sequencing, RNA was extracted from PBMCs in TRIzol.

Material: peripheral blood mononuclear cells (PBMCs), obtained when the disease was refractory, from a patient treated with antithyroid drugs. The origin of the receptors is a female donor with Graves disease.

On this clonotype itself: Sequence at one end of the junction differs from germline and may be a read error. The chain uses TRBV2 and TRBJ2-2; 9 bases match TRBD1. Per the germline V gene, CDR1 is SNHLY and CDR2 is FYNNEI. This CDR3 contains 16 residues. The CDR3 coding sequence is TGTGCCAGCAGTGAAGCGGGGACAGGGAACGCCGGGGAGCTGTTTTTT. Its translation is CASSEAGTGNAGELFF.

As for this clonotype: One junction end disagrees with the germline gene, perhaps due to a read error. The chain's CDR3 is CASSSGREGRAGELVF. Here the CDR3 DNA reads TGTGCCAGCAGCAGTGGGCGGGAGGGTAGGGCCGGGGAGCTGGTTTTT. The chain uses TRBV7-2 and TRBJ2-2; 9 bases fit TRBD2. This CDR3 region has 16 residues. The germline CDR1 and CDR2 sequences are SGHTA and FQGNSA.

This chain links TRBV7-2 with TRBJ2-1; D possibly uses TRBD1 or TRBD2 (6 bases each). The CDR3 has 15 amino acids. V was clipped by 5 bases and J by 5 bases, with 16 bases between them. Germline CDR1 and CDR2: SGHTA and FQGNSA. This CDR3 reads CASSPGGGSDNEQFF. The CDR3 DNA reads as TGTGCCAGCAGCCCCGGAGGGGGGTCGGACAATGAGCAGTTCTTC.

This clonotype appeared many times. This chain links TRBV28 with TRBJ1-1; no firm D call. The CDR3 contains 13 residues. Trimming removed 6 bases from V and 4 bases from J, with 12 bases in between. Germline V CDR1 and CDR2: MDHEN, SYDVKM. The CDR3, as DNA: TGTGCCAGCAGCCCCCCTCTGGGCACTGAAGCTTTCTTT. Protein: CASSPPLGTEAFF.

This clonotype turned up a few times. The chain has TRBV13 and TRBJ1-1, with a possible D match to TRBD1 (5 bases). Trimming left V 4 bases short and J 11 bases short, with 14 bases between. Germline CDR1 is PRHDT and CDR2 is FYEKMQ (reference sequence). This CDR3 contains 12 residues. The CDR3 sequence: CASSSRDFFAFF. CDR3 DNA sequence: TGTGCCAGCAGCTCTAGGGACTTTTTTGCTTTCTTT.

A few counts support this clonotype. This chain links TRBV6-1 with TRBJ2-2; D uncertain. This CDR3 has 11 amino acids. The germline V and J ends were trimmed by 5 bases and 3 bases, with 1 base remaining between them. CDR1 and CDR2 from the germline V gene are MNHNS and SASEGT. CDR3 sequence reads: CASSHTGELFF. The CDR3 DNA sequence: TGTGCCAGCAGTCACACCGGGGAGCTGTTTTTT.

This clonotype showed up many times. V gene TRBV6-9 combines with J gene TRBJ2-5, with TRBD2 identical over 8 bases. After removal of 3 bases from V and 2 bases from J, the junction contained 5 bases not matched to a gene. The germline CDR1 and CDR2 sequences are MNHGY and SVAAGI. The CDR3 contains 15 residues. DNA of the CDR3: TGTGCCAGCAGTTACTCTAGCGGGTCGCAAGAGACCCAGTACTTC. Translated: CASSYSSGSQETQYF.

This clonotype appeared many times. The genes are TRBV12-3 or TRBV12-4 and TRBJ1-2; D might be TRBD1 (6 bases). This CDR3 spans 14 amino acids. Trimming stripped 1 base from V and 8 bases from J, with 14 bases between. CDR3 DNA: TGTGCCAGCAGTTTAGTTAACAGGGAAATAGGCTACACCTTC. It encodes CASSLVNREIGYTF.

This chain uses TRBV13 with TRBJ2-7, with 12 bases matching TRBD2. V lost 2 bases and J lost 7; bases outside the gene matches: 3. CDR1 is PRHDT, CDR2 FYEKMQ, per germline (reference sequence). This CDR3 is built from 14 residues. The CDR3 DNA reads TGTGCCAGCAGCTTACGACTAGCGGGAGCAGAGCAGTACTTC. Translated: CASSLRLAGAEQYF.

The genes are TRBV29-1 and TRBJ1-1; D not resolved. CDR1 SQVTM and CDR2 ANQGSEA come from the germline V gene. The CDR3 runs to 13 residues. V was cut by 5 bases and J by 1 base, with 11 bases left in between. CDR3 sequence: CSVSQGRNTEAFF. For the CDR3, the DNA is TGCAGCGTTTCTCAAGGGAGGAACACTGAAGCTTTCTTT. Supplemented by reference TRBV29-1 and TRBJ1-1, the full variable domain reads SAVISQKPSRDICQRGTSLTIQCQVDSQVTMMFWYRQQPGQSLTLIATANQGSEATYESGFVIDKFPISRPNLTFSTLTVSNMSPEDSSIYLCSVSQGRNTEAFFGQGTRLTVV.

This clonotype was detected only a few times. The V call is TRBV6-2 or TRBV6-3, the J call TRBJ2-2; tentatively, D is TRBD2 (6 bases). The V end was cut by 6 bases, the J end by 1 base, with 9 bases between. The CDR3 sequence is 14 residues long. CDR1 and CDR2 from the germline V gene are MNHEY and SVGEGT. CDR3 loop: CASSISGNTGELFF. CDR3 in DNA: TGTGCCAGCAGCATTAGCGGGAACACCGGGGAGCTGTTTTTT.

The CDR3 bases are TGTGCCACCAGCAGAGATAGGGAACCGACCGAAGCTTTCTTT. Amino acids: CATSRDREPTEAFF. The genes are TRBV15 and TRBJ1-1; no definite D call. Trimming shortened V by 0 bases and J by 8 bases, and 13 bases separated the two germline ends. There are 14 residues in the CDR3. Germline-derived CDR1 and CDR2 are LNHNV and YYDKDF (reference sequence).

This chain connects TRBV20-1 to TRBJ2-7, with D possibly being TRBD2 (5 bases). Germline V gene data show CDR1 as DFQATT and CDR2 as SNEGSKA (reference sequence). The CDR3 spans 13 residues. Trimming took off 6 bases at V and 0 bases at J, with 12 bases between the two ends. CDR3 coding DNA: TGCAGTGCCCTCAGCGGAGCCTCCTACGAGCAGTACTTC. It yields the protein CSALSGASYEQYF.

This chain connects TRBV29-1 to TRBJ2-2; TRBD2 is a possible D gene (6 bases). Germline V gives CDR1 SQVTM, CDR2 ANQGSEA. The CDR3 is made up of 13 amino acids. V was pared by 3 bases and J by 4 bases, with 9 bases between. DNA for the CDR3: TGCAGCGTTGATAATAGCGGCACCGGGGAGCTGTTTTTT. Protein product: CSVDNSGTGELFF.

A remark on this clonotype: A read error may be the cause here, since a much bigger clone is one base away. This CDR3 is missing its conserved last phenylalanine or tryptophan, likely due to a read error. The rearrangement joins TRBV9 to TRBJ2-5; D possibly matches TRBD1 or TRBD2 (5 bases each). V was pared by 5 bases and J by 5 bases, with 13 bases between. The CDR3 covers 13 residues. In germline, CDR1 is SGDLS, CDR2 YYNGEE. CDR3 sequence (DNA): TGTGCCAGCAGTTCCGGGGACGGGGAGACCCAGTACCTC. Translating gives CASSSGDGETQYL.

The chain couples TRBV6-9 to TRBJ2-7; D gene unclear. Germline values: CDR1 MNHGY, CDR2 SVAAGI. This CDR3 is built from 14 residues. V lost 3 bases and J lost 3, with 12 bases in between. CDR3 nucleotides: TGTGCCAGCAGTTACAACGGAGCCTACTACGAGCAGTACTTC. Protein: CASSYNGAYYEQYF.

This clonotype came up many times. This chain uses TRBV5-5 with TRBJ2-7; possibly TRBD1 or TRBD2 for D (6 bases each). V lost 3 bases and J lost 6, with 13 bases in between. Germline V CDR1 and CDR2: SGHKS, YYEKEE (reference sequence). This CDR3 contains 13 residues. CDR3 DNA sequence: TGTGCCAGCAGCTGGAGGGGGGATGGCGAGCAGTACTTC. It specifies CASSWRGDGEQYF.

The genes are TRBV7-9 and TRBJ2-1; 7 bases match TRBD2. Germline CDR1 reads SEHNR; CDR2 reads FQNEAQ (reference sequence). Unmatched junction bases numbered 10, after V lost 5 bases and J lost 9 bases. This CDR3 comprises 14 residues. The DNA for the CDR3 is TGTGCCAGCAGCCCGCGGCTAGCGGTCACTGAGCAGTTCTTC. It is translated as CASSPRLAVTEQFF.